The subject of this entry is one T cell receptor beta chain. Its specificity is not known. The sample belongs to a study of cytomegalovirus exposure and HLA in healthy donors. The PCR was carried out with 60 Vbeta primers and 13 Jbeta primers. TCRdb's copy holds only in-frame clones and misses some; the assay was immunoSEQ multiplex PCR. The table includes about 170,000 clones, 80% detected once. J gave up 4 bases and V 4 bases, and 7 bases lay outside the gene matches. Germline assignment: CDR1 SGHNT and CDR2 YYREEE (reference sequence). The CDR3 is 15 residues long. Study conclusions and caveats: Altogether, about 160 TCR beta chains were recorded as cytomegalovirus-associated.

This sequence originates from a woman aged 45-60 years in good health and CMV-seropositive. The chain links TRBV5-4 to TRBJ2-2; 7 positions match TRBD2. Specimen: PBMCs. This chain's CDR3 is CASSGGGSSTGELFF. CDR3 DNA: TGTGCCAGCAGCGGTGGCGGGAGCAGCACCGGGGAGCTGTTTTTT.